Described below is a single T cell receptor beta chain sequence and its context. As yet, its antigen is unknown. The entry originates in a study of shared clonotypes between healthy human individuals. Study findings and constraints: Generation probability values for non-shared clonotypes were lower than those for clonotypes shared by all four donors. The low donor count limited represented genetic and exposure-history diversity.

V trimming: 0 bases; J trimming: 1 base; junction bases outside the gene matches: 9. This CDR3 region has 20 residues. Germline V lookup: CDR1 LGHNA, CDR2 YNFKEQ. Replicate PCRs from sorted subsets contained around 200 ng DNA, which is around 29,000 T cell genomes. The method was immunoSEQ multiplex PCR; TCRdb's version includes in-frame clones alone and lacks a portion of them. The table shows about 730,000 clones, with 72% occurring only once. The TCR originated in a woman younger than 45 in good health. The sequenced sample consisted of memory CD4+ T cells sorted from blood. Sample subset: CD45RA-negative fraction. The J gene is TRBJ2-6, the V gene TRBV4-2; 10 nucleotides agree with TRBD1. The CDR3 sequence is CASSQDPSGQGGSGANVLTF. The CDR3 nucleotides read TGTGCCAGCAGCCAAGATCCCAGTGGACAGGGGGGATCTGGGGCCAACGTCCTGACTTTC.